Detailed here is one T cell receptor (beta chain). The antigen is undetermined. The data belong to a study of cytomegalovirus exposure and HLA in healthy donors. General study points: There were reportedly fewer N-insertions in an Asian-associated ancestry cluster than the roughly 670-donor mean, in a later analysis. In vitro work confirmed that a few CMV-associated chains recognize CMV antigens.

The PCR made use of 60 Vbeta and 13 Jbeta primers. Sequenced by immunoSEQ multiplex PCR; TCRdb stores in-frame clones only, minus some. The sample includes about 190,000 clones, around three quarters of them seen just once. V lost 2 bases and J lost 5, with 14 bases in between. The CDR3 consists of 15 residues. CDR1 and CDR2 (germline): LNHDA, SQIVND (reference sequence). Whereas donors were nominally healthy upon sampling, unrecorded immune exposures were probable. Sequenced material: PBMCs. The V gene is TRBV19, the J gene TRBJ2-3, with D perhaps TRBD2 (6 bases). The TCR originated in a woman in her late teens or twenties in good health and CMV-seronegative. This chain's CDR3 is CASSIFGGVGDTQYF. The CDR3 DNA reads as TGTGCCAGTAGTATATTCGGGGGTGTTGGAGATACGCAGTATTTT.